This T cell receptor beta chain was captured in a study of T-cell reconstitution after alpha-beta-depleted transplantation in children. V dropped 7 bases and J dropped 8 bases, with 17 bases sitting between them. This CDR3 spans 13 amino acids. Findings and caveats of the study: The study reportedly traced alpha-beta T cells about two months after transplant to several hundred expanded graft clones. It was surviving recipient T cells and thymic progenitors that gave some patients high TCRbeta diversity at day 60. Newly generated T cells supplied most T-cell counts and diversity one year post-transplant.

Concerning this clonotype: The target antigen is unknown.

The authors prepared the TCRbeta library with unique molecular identifiers. From the PCR reads, TCRdb called clonotypes with MiXCR, one entry per CDR3 protein. The data show about 980,000 distinct CDR3 sequences, around 30% seen once. The clonotype was recovered from a boy under two years old who had a stem cell transplant for SCID, so the T cells may come from the graft donor. The chain is built from TRBV12-3 or TRBV12-4 and TRBJ1-2; D ambiguous. The sample was PBMCs, mostly from graft donor cells, taken 360 days after TCRalphabeta/CD19-depleted stem cell transplant. The CDR3: CASTRYGREGYTF. In DNA, the CDR3 is TGTGCCAGCACCCGATACGGTCGCGAGGGCTACACCTTC.